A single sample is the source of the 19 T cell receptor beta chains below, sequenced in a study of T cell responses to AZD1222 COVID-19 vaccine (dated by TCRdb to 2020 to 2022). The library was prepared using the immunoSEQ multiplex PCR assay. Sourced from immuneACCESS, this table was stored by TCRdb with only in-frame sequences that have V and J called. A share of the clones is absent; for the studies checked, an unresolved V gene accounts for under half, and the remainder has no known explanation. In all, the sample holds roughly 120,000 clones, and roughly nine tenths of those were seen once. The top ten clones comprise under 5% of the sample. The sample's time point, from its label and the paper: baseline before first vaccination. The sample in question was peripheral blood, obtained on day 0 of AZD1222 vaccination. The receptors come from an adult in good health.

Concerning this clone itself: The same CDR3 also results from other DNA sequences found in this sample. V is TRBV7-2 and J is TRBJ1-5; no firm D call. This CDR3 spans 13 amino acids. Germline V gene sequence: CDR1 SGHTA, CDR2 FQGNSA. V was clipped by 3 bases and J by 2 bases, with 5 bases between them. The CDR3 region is CASSFQGNQPQHF. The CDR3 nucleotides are TGTGCCAGCAGCTTTCAGGGCAATCAGCCCCAGCATTTT.

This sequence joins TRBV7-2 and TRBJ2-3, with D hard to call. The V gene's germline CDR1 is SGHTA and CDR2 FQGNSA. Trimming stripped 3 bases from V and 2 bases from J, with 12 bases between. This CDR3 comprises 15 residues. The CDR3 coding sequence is TGTGCCAGCAGCTTTCCTCCAGGAACCACAGATACGCAGTATTTT. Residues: CASSFPPGTTDTQYF.

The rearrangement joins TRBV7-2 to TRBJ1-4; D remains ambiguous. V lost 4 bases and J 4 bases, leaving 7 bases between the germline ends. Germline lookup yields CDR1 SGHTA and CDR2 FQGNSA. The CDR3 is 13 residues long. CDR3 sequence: CASSYRNNEKLFF. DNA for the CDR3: TGTGCCAGCAGCTATCGTAATAATGAAAAACTGTTTTTT.

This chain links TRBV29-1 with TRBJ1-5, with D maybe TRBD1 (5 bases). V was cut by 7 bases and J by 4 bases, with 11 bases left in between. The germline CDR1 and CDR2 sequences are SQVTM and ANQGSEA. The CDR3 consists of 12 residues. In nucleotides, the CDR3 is TGCAGCGCCGGGGGTCGAAATCAGCCCCAGCATTTT. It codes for CSAGGRNQPQHF. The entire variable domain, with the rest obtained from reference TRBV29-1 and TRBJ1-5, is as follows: SAVISQKPSRDICQRGTSLTIQCQVDSQVTMMFWYRQQPGQSLTLIATANQGSEATYESGFVIDKFPISRPNLTFSTLTVSNMSPEDSSIYLCSAGGRNQPQHFGDGTRLSIL.

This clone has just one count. The CDR3 protein is CASSSRSLSYNEQFF. The CDR3 nucleotides read TGTGCCAGCAGCTCCCGGTCACTCAGCTACAATGAGCAGTTCTTC. The genes are TRBV7-3 and TRBJ2-1; no clear D gene. Germline V gene lookup returns CDR1 SGHTA and CDR2 FQGTGA. V dropped 4 bases and J dropped 3 bases, with 13 bases sitting between them. The CDR3 is made up of 15 amino acids.

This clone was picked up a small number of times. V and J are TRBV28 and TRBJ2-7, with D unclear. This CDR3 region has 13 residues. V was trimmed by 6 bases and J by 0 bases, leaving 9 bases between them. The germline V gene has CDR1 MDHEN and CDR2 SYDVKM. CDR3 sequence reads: CASRSQASYEQYF. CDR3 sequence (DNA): TGTGCCAGCAGGTCCCAGGCCTCCTACGAGCAGTACTTC. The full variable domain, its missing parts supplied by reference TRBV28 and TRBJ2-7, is DVKVTQSSRYLVKRTGEKVFLECVQDMDHENMFWYRQDPGLGLRLIYFSYDVKMKEKGDIPEGYSVSREKKERFSLILESASTNQTSMYLCASRSQASYEQYFGPGTRLTVT.

Here the CDR3 reads CASSLGDTEAFF. In nucleotides, the CDR3 is TGCGCCAGCAGCTTGGGGGACACTGAAGCTTTCTTT. This chain uses TRBV5-1 with TRBJ1-1; no firm D call. V was clipped by 0 bases and J by 3 bases, with 3 bases between them. This CDR3 contains 12 residues. Germline lookup yields CDR1 SGHRS and CDR2 YFSETQ.

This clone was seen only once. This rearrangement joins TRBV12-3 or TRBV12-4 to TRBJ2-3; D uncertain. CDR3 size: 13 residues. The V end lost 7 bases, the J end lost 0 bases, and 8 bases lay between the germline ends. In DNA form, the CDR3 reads TGTGCCAGCACCGTCGGGAGCACAGATACGCAGTATTTT. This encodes CASTVGSTDTQYF.

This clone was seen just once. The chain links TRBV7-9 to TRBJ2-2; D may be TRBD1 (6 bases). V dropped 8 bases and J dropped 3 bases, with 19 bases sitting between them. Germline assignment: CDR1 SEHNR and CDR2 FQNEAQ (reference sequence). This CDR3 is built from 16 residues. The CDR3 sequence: CASPLGAGTYTGELFF. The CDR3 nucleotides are TGTGCCAGCCCGCTCGGGGCAGGGACATACACCGGGGAGCTGTTTTTT. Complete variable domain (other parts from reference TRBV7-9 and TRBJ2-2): DTGVSQNPRHKITKRGQNVTFRCDPISEHNRLYWYRQTLGQGPEFLTYFQNEAQLEKSRLLSDRFSAERPKGSFSTLEIQRTEQGDSAMYLCASPLGAGTYTGELFFGEGSRLTVL.

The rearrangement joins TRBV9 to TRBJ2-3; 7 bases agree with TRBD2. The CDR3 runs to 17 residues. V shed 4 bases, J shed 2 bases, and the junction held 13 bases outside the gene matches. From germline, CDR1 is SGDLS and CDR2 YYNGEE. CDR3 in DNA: TGTGCCAGCAGCCCTCGCGGGAGTGGCGGGGCCACAGATACGCAGTATTTT. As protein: CASSPRGSGGATDTQYF. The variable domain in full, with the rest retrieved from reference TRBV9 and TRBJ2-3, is DSGVTQTPKHLITATGQRVTLRCSPRSGDLSVYWYQQSLDQGLQFLIQYYNGEERAKGNILERFSAQQFPDLHSELNLSSLELGDSALYFCASSPRGSGGATDTQYFGPGTRLTVL.

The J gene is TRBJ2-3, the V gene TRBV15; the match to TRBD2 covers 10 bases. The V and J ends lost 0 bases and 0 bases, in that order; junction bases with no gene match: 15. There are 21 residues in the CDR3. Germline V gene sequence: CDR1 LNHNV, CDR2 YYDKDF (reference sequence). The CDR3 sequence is CATSRDRPAGGVTISTDTQYF. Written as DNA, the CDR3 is TGTGCCACCAGCAGAGATCGACCAGCGGGGGGGGTAACAATTAGCACAGATACGCAGTATTTT.

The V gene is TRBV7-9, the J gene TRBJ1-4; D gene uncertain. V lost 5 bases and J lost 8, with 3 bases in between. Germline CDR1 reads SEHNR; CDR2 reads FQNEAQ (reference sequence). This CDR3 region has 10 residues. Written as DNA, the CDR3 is TGTGCCAGCAGCGCGGAAAAACTGTTTTTT. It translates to CASSAEKLFF.

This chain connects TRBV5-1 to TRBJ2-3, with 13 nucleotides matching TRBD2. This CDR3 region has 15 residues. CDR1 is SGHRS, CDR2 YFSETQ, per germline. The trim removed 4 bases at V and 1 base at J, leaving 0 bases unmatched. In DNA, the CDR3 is TGCGCCAGCAGCGGGACTAGCGGGGGCACAGATACGCAGTATTTT. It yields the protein CASSGTSGGTDTQYF.

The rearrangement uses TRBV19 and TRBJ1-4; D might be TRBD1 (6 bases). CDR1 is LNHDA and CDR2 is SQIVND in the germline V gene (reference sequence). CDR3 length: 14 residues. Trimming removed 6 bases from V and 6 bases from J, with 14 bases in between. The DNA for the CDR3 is TGTGCCAGTAGCCAACAGGGTCACCATGAAAAACTGTTTTTT. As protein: CASSQQGHHEKLFF.

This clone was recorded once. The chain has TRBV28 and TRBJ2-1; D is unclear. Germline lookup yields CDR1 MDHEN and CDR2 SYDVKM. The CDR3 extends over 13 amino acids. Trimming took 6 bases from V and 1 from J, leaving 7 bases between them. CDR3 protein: CASRGRSYNEQFF. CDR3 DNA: TGTGCCAGCAGGGGTCGGTCCTACAATGAGCAGTTCTTC.

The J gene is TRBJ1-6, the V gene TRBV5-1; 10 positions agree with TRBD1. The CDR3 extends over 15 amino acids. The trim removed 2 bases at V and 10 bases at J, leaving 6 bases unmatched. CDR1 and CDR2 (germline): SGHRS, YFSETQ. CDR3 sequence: CASSFRQGAQSPLHF. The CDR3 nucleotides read TGCGCCAGCAGCTTTCGACAGGGGGCTCAGTCACCCCTCCACTTT.

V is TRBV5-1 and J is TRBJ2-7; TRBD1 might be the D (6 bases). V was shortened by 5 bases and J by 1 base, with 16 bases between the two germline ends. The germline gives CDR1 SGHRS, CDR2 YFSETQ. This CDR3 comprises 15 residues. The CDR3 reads CASRETGQVSYEQYF. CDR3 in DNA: TGCGCCAGCAGGGAAACAGGGCAAGTGTCCTACGAGCAGTACTTC. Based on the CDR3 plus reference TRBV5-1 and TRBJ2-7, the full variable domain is KAGVTQTPRYLIKTRGQQVTLSCSPISGHRSVSWYQQTPGQGLQFLFEYFSETQRNKGNFPGRFSGRQFSNSRSEMNVSTLELGDSALYLCASRETGQVSYEQYFGPGTRLTVT.

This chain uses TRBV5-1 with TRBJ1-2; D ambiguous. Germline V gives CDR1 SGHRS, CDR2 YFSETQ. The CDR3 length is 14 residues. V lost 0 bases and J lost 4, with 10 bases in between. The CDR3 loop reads CASSLGQAGYGYTF. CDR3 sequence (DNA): TGCGCCAGCAGCTTGGGGCAAGCGGGCTATGGCTACACCTTC.

The CDR3 here is CASSQDIDQPQHF. CDR3 DNA sequence: TGTGCCAGTAGTCAGGACATCGATCAGCCCCAGCATTTT. V is TRBV19 and J is TRBJ1-5, with a weak D call TRBD1 (5 bases). The CDR3 spans 13 residues. Trimming pared 5 bases from V and 5 bases from J, leaving 10 bases between. Germline V CDR1 and CDR2: LNHDA, SQIVND (reference sequence). Using reference TRBV19 and TRBJ1-5 for the parts outside the CDR3, the full variable domain is DGGITQSPKYLFRKEGQNVTLSCEQNLNHDAMYWYRQDPGQGLRLIYYSQIVNDFQKGDIAEGYSVSREKKESFPLTVTSAQKNPTAFYLCASSQDIDQPQHFGDGTRLSIL.